Listed below are T cell receptor beta chains from one sample, sequenced in a study of cytomegalovirus exposure and HLA in healthy donors. This table comes from immunoSEQ multiplex PCR, and its TCRdb copy is limited to in-frame clones, with some not included. The sample lists approximately 73,000 clones, 60% to 70% occurring once. Specimen: PBMCs. The receptors stem from a man between 25 and 39 years old in good health and CMV-seropositive. The CDR3 runs from the conserved cysteine through the conserved F or W.

cdr3_aa,v_call
CASRRYLTRVQPQHF,TRBV12-2
CASSSAYEQYF,TRBV11-2
CASSLNHTGTGYFYEQYF,TRBV7-2
CASGRTSGSNEQFF,TRBV5-1
CASSLVYRNTEAFF,TRBV11-3
CASKALTSTDTQYF,TRBV6-1
CASSSQRGGQETQYF,TRBV11-2
CASGLVPPDSTYYGYTF,TRBV12-5
CASSLPGWETQYF,TRBV7-7
CASSQTGQDTGELFF,TRBV4-3
CASSPGTGGLRDTEAFF,TRBV7-9
CASSLSQHSGEQYF,TRBV7-6
CASSKGLAGTDTQYF,TRBV9
CASSISPDRLAEGNGELFF,TRBV19
CAISESKVRVNTGELFF,TRBV10-3
CASSLQGMQELFF,TRBV5-6
CASSEVSGAPNNEQFF,TRBV6-4
CASSYELRRTSGGYEQYF,TRBV5-1
CASSEGRGLGNEQFF,TRBV2
CASSLEPGESNQPQHF,TRBV5-1
CASSILGTSGTYEQYF,TRBV19
CASSLSAGVTDTQYF,TRBV7-2
CATSSRDSANEKLFF,TRBV15
CASTVLAGVYEQYF,TRBV6-1
CASSQAEGLGHEQFF,TRBV4-2
CASSYARVYGYTF,TRBV6-5
CASIDLAQVTGELFF,TRBV5-1
CASSRDRQETQYF,TRBV18
CASSPGLDRGPQHF,TRBV7-9
CAWSSGTGAVEQYF,TRBV30
CASSSPYNEQFF,TRBV7-9
CASSWGISSGNTIYF,TRBV6-5
CASSLDPGTRNSPLHF,TRBV5-6
CASSLERGGETQYF,TRBV5-1
CASSQEAGPQPQHF,TRBV4-2
CASTRTGGYTQETQYF,TRBV11-2
CSVGPRGLADTQYF,TRBV29-1
CASSQDSGGTGNTIYF,TRBV14
CASSFTTEQYF,TRBV28
CSVGRGGGELFF,TRBV29-1
CASSQQGTDSSPLHF,TRBV7-3
CSSSSPDEKLFF,TRBV7-9
CASTSAREGAYEQYF,TRBV27
CASGPGGSGSYEQYF,TRBV6-6
CASRDRSYEQYF,TRBV27
CASSADRLAYNEQFF,TRBV11-2
CASSLMLTSGTDTQYF,TRBV7-3
CASSLDRSEAQYF,TRBV5-1
CASSLDGGQPQHF,TRBV7-9
CASRPVYEQYF,TRBV7-2
CASKRLTQTGYEQYF,TRBV5-1